These 2 T cell receptor beta chains originate from one sample sequenced in a study of cytomegalovirus exposure and HLA in healthy donors. Measured with immunoSEQ multiplex PCR; TCRdb has only the in-frame clones, and not every one. The sample has roughly 120,000 clones; roughly 90% are singletons. Sequences were obtained from PBMCs. These receptors were obtained from a woman aged 18-29 years in good health and CMV-seropositive.

This sequence joins TRBV7-2 and TRBJ2-3; 11 bases are shared with TRBD2. V trimming: 5 bases; J trimming: 7 bases; junction bases outside the gene matches: 14. This CDR3 has 17 amino acids. Germline CDR1 SGHTA, CDR2 FQGNSA. The CDR3: CASSPILHSGRAYTQYF. DNA of the CDR3: TGTGCCAGCAGCCCTATATTGCATAGCGGGAGGGCGTATACGCAGTATTTT.

Here the CDR3 DNA reads TGCGCCAGCAGACTACCCGGGACAGGGGGCACAGATACGCAGTATTTT. Protein: CASRLPGTGGTDTQYF. The chain links TRBV5-1 to TRBJ2-3; TRBD1 matches at 10 bases. After removal of 5 bases from V and 1 base from J, the junction contained 7 bases not matched to a gene. CDR1 is SGHRS, CDR2 YFSETQ, per germline. The CDR3 runs to 16 residues.